This T cell receptor beta chain was observed in a study of shared clonotypes between healthy human individuals. Study-wide findings and caveats: Genetic and exposure-history diversity was limited by the few donors.

Naive CD8 populations comprised CD45RO-negative cells positively selected for CCR7, excluding terminally differentiated effector memory CD45RA+ cells. The germline V and J ends were trimmed by 6 bases and 3 bases, with 15 bases remaining between them. The germline gives CDR1 SQVTM, CDR2 ANQGSEA. There are 14 residues in the CDR3. Measured with immunoSEQ multiplex PCR; TCRdb has only the in-frame clones, and not every one. The sample carries about 2.2 million clones, roughly 91% recorded once. Turning to this clone: The antigen remains unidentified.

The sample taken for sequencing was naive CD8+ T cells from PBMCs. The receptor was derived from a man aged 18-30 years in good health. Some clones in this sample may be carry-over from other donors' samples. The V call is TRBV29-1, the J call TRBJ1-3, with a possible D match to TRBD1 (6 bases). The CDR3 region has the DNA TGCAGCGTGCTAGGCGGGACACATGGAAACACCATATATTTT. Translation: CSVLGGTHGNTIYF. Filled out from reference TRBV29-1 and TRBJ1-3, the complete variable domain reads SAVISQKPSRDICQRGTSLTIQCQVDSQVTMMFWYRQQPGQSLTLIATANQGSEATYESGFVIDKFPISRPNLTFSTLTVSNMSPEDSSIYLCSVLGGTHGNTIYFGEGSWLTVV.